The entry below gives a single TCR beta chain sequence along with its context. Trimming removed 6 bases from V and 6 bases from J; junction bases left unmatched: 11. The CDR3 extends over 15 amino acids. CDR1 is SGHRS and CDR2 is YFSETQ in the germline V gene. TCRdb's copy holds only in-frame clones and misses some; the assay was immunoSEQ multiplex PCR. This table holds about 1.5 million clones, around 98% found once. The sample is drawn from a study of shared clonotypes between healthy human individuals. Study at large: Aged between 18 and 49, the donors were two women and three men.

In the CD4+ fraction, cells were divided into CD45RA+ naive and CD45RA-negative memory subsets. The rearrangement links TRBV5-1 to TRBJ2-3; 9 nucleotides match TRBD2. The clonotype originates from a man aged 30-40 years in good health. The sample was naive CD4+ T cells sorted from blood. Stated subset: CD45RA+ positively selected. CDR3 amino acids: CASKRIAGDGDTQYF. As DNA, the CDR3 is TGCGCCAGCAAGAGGATAGCGGGAGATGGGGATACGCAGTATTTT.